The sample holds a few counts of the clone carrying this TCR beta chain. Antigen: not known. This record comes from a study of cytomegalovirus exposure and HLA in healthy donors. V lost 0 bases to trimming and J lost 7 bases, with 10 bases between them. The CDR3 runs 13 residues. The study, taken as a whole, reports: Among the sequence variants, a highly shared cluster was likely an artifact of sequencing.

In the PCR, 60 Vbeta and 13 Jbeta primers were used. The data were produced by immunoSEQ multiplex PCR, yet TCRdb's version contains in-frame clones alone and is incomplete. The top ten hold approximately 2% of the sample, which has around 96,000 clones, 80% seen once. The sequencing sample was made of PBMCs. This clonotype originated in a man between 18 and 29 years old in good health and CMV-seronegative. The rearrangement links TRBV23-1 to TRBJ2-7; TRBD1 might be the D (5 bases). TRBV23-1 is classed as an ORF, of uncertain function. CDR3 in amino acids: CASSQSLGREQYF. CDR3 coding DNA: TGCGCCAGCAGTCAATCATTGGGGCGTGAGCAGTACTTC.